This TCR beta chain was identified in a study of blood T cell repertoires in COVID-19. Across the whole study: Specimens from acute and convalescent COVID-19 originated in the United States, Italy and Spain. Sources were T cells, B-cell-depleted T cells, or PBMCs; the material itself was cDNA or gDNA.

As handled by the study authors: Scientists estimated how many nucleated cells there were by amplifying reference gene primers. Assay used: immunoSEQ multiplex PCR; TCRdb lists only in-frame clones, some missing. The V and J calls and the clone size are those of that table, but D and trimming were determined from the DNA. The table has about 87,000 clones, 75% seen once. The CDR3 sequence is 13 residues long. V dropped 3 bases and J dropped 4 bases, with 7 bases sitting between them. CDR1 is MDHEN, CDR2 SYDVKM, per germline. Sequenced material: peripheral blood. V usage is TRBV28 and J usage is TRBJ1-5, with unresolved D. This TCR was recovered from a woman aged 50 to 60 with acute or convalescent COVID-19. As DNA, the CDR3 is TGTGCCAGCAGTTTGACGGAGAATCAGCCCCAGCATTTT. Encoded protein: CASSLTENQPQHF.